Sequencing of this T cell receptor (beta chain) was carried out in a study of cytomegalovirus exposure and HLA in healthy donors (dated by TCRdb to the late 2010s). About the study as a whole: An earlier analysis of approximately 600 of the donors reported 250 to 300 Gb of sequence data and around 110 million unique TCR beta sequences from about 200 million T cells. Using immunosequencing, the study profiled T cell repertoires from fewer than 850 subjects and related those repertoires to cytomegalovirus serostatus. Of the 300 to 400 genotyped donors, around 81% fell in the genetic ancestry cluster associated with self-reported Caucasian donors. All discovery cohort repertoires had been generated using a single sequencing platform. Among almost 400 genotyped donors of the cohort, an average of about 240,000 unique TCR beta nucleotide sequences were sequenced per donor, about a sixth of them non-productive. An early release covering about 600 HLA-typed donors comprised 250 to 350 gigabases of sequencing data and roughly 85 million unique TCR sequences. Typing coverage differed by locus: A, B, C, DRB1 and DQB1 were typed in about 620-630 donors, DQA1 in 522, DPA1 in some 600, and DPB1 in 450 to 490. Roughly 5 DR-DQ haplotypes were handled as single units for association and clustering, since linkage in the cohort was strong. A later analysis re-analyzed previously published TCR beta repertoires from 500 to 700 donors and added high-resolution HLA genotyping to study TCR occurrence patterns. Both class I and class II loci were covered by HLA typing, at four-digit resolution. To decide whether each TCR beta V gene segment behaved as functional or pseudogenic, an earlier analysis of 587 of the donors relied on high-throughput TCR beta sequencing. A separate validation cohort of approximately 130 different subjects was used in addition to the approximately 640-subject first cohort. Alongside the repertoire data, information on donor age, sex, ethnicity and CMV serostatus was compiled. A later genetic analysis took genome-wide SNP genotypes for about three fifths of the 666 donors and used that subset as a discovery cohort. To predict cytomegalovirus infection status, the study combined high-throughput TCR immunosequencing, statistical association of individual TCRs with disease status, and machine learning. The study aimed to test whether cataloging public T cell receptors could reveal signatures of past pathogen exposure. The later analysis used no new phenotypic data to find candidate immune exposures, relying instead on TCR beta sequences and their occurrence across donors.

The cohort consisted of some 730 healthy bone marrow donors. All cohort members were sampled while nominally healthy, although unrecorded immune exposures were likely present. The donor was CMV seronegative and belonged to the group of under 400 seronegative cohort members. A peripheral blood sample was collected from each donor, and TCR beta sequencing was performed on peripheral blood mononuclear cells. Genomic DNA was extracted from the blood cell samples with the Qiagen DNeasy Blood Extraction Kit. Clipping removes 5 bases from V and 6 bases from J, with 9 as the unmatched junction base count. The germline V gene supplies CDR1 SGHVS and CDR2 FQNEAQ. The CDR3 sequence holds 16 residues, the cysteine and phenylalanine included. Of the read, only the CDR3 DNA is kept; its 48 bases are in frame from base 1. With regard to this clone: Its target antigen remains unknown. Per-base quality was not reported, and no clone a single base away is much larger than it.

Library preparation was by the immunoSEQ multiplex PCR assay. For the multiplex PCR, a mixture combining 60 forward primers for TCR Vbeta segments and 13 reverse primers for TCR Jbeta segments was used. The CDR3 region of rearranged TCR beta genes was amplified from genomic DNA by a multiplex PCR assay. Amplified TCR beta libraries were sequenced as 87-base-pair reads on the Illumina HiSeq System. Turning to the authors' computational methods: In a later analysis, around 80 million unique TCR beta chains were counted across the roughly 670 repertoires, and around 10 million of these chains were shared by at least two donors. Raw reads were error-corrected and collapsed into unique sequences by a nearest-neighbor algorithm in which closely related sequences were merged to remove PCR and sequencing errors. V, D and J gene segments were assigned by aligning CDR3 sequences to IMGT reference sequences. For a sequence to be retained, a match of at least six nucleotides was required to both a V gene segment and a J gene segment. Rearrangements were classified as productive when the CDR3 lacked stop codons and remained in frame with V and J, and all other rearrangements were classified as non-productive. Following IMGT convention, CDR3 was defined as the stretch from the second conserved V-encoded cysteine up to the conserved J-encoded phenylalanine. The earlier analysis of 500 to 600 of the donors excluded sequences that lacked an unambiguous match to a single V gene segment. In an earlier analysis of around 600 of the donors, V segments were called functional above 56.7% productive rearrangements and were called segregating when the between-donor standard deviation exceeded 5%. A statistical classification framework was built for diagnosing cytomegalovirus status from the catalog of TCR beta chain sequences. A later analysis assigned V and J genes by comparing TCR nucleotide sequences with IMGT/GENE-DB human TR gene sequences. A later analysis assigned CDR3 sequences and most-parsimonious VDJ recombination scenarios with the TCRdist pipeline. In a later analysis, each TCR beta chain was defined by its CDR3 amino acid sequence together with its V-gene family, and reads lacking a unique V-gene family were excluded. In a later analysis, nearly 600 highly shared, low-generation-probability nucleotide sequences were removed to address suspected cross-contamination and a sequencing artifact. In a later analysis, a clonal expansion index for each public chain was calculated from normalized within-repertoire ranks of inferred template counts. Generation probabilities in a later analysis came from a VDJ recombination model fitted to out-of-frame rearrangements, and those results were checked against IGoR. In a later analysis, hypergeometric tests were used to score TCR-TCR, TCR-HLA and TCR-CMV co-occurrence, with a repertoire-size bias correction applied to TCR pairs. To estimate false discovery rates, a later analysis permuted the HLA or CMV assignments 20 times. A later analysis grouped co-occurring TCRs with DBSCAN, adding TCRdist sequence similarity when clustering within HLA-allele-positive subsets. Repertoires with fewer than 30,000 or more than 120,000 public chains were left out of co-occurrence clustering, as were roughly five repertoires with anomalous nucleotide sharing. TCRdb obtained this table from immuneACCESS and retained in-frame rearrangements with V and J assigned. These tables miss some clones; where compared with another copy, unresolved V genes account for less than half of the shortfall, and the remainder is unexplained. For V, J and clone size, that table is used; D and trimming come from the DNA. In this sample the table shows 150,000 to 200,000 clones, around 73% of which occur a single time. 2% to 2.5% of the sample is taken by the ten largest.

Broad study findings and their caveats: A later analysis reported that several top co-occurrence clusters appeared linked to parvovirus B19, influenza, CMV and Epstein-Barr virus. The earlier analysis of some 540 of the donors excluded over 15 rarely observed V segments, including chromosome 9 orphons, because counts were too low. Cytomegalovirus status was reported to be diagnosed by the classifier with high specificity and sensitivity in both the original and validation cohorts. The 87-base-pair reads could not distinguish some IMGT-functional V segments, including TRBV6-2 and TRBV6-3, so those segments were excluded. A total of 150 or so TCR beta chains were listed by the study as associated with cytomegalovirus. In vitro tests confirmed that a few of the cytomegalovirus-associated TCR beta chains recognize cytomegalovirus antigens. In a later analysis, HLA-associated TCR beta chains showed more clonal expansion and lower generation probabilities than non-associated chains that were equally common. Specific HLA alleles were associated with about 17,000 TCR beta sequences at a false discovery rate of 0.05 in a later analysis. V-gene and J-gene trimming of TCR beta chains was associated with a missense DCLRE1C variant in a later genetic analysis, and the association was replicated in an independent cohort. In an earlier analysis of some 500 of the donors, most TCR beta V segments were observed in productive rearrangements about 87% or about 30% of the time, broadly matching IMGT annotations. According to the authors, the approach could potentially be generalized to other disease states and immunological phenotypes. Most TCR sequences were seen in very few donors, while some public TCRs were found in many individuals. Immune exposure information for the cohort was limited to CMV serostatus. In this cohort, only TCR beta chains were sequenced, and detectable features were limited by the absence of alpha or paired-chain data. Assigning TCR associations to individual alleles was difficult when HLA alleles, especially DR and DQ, strongly co-occurred. A later analysis found that TCR association rates varied across HLA loci, with DRB1 alleles showing the most associated TCRs and HLA-C alleles the fewest. Presence/absence analyses assumed roughly uniform sequencing depth across donors, an assumption that may not hold. Linkage disequilibrium might explain the correlated functional status among segregating V segments, but an unknown experimental factor could not be ruled out. Because some donors lacked HLA typing at each locus, the association tests relied only on the typed subset. The sequencing pipeline was judged likely to have produced a cluster of highly shared sequence variants as a technical artifact. A further reported finding was that TCR beta sequences accurately predicted the HLA-A and HLA-B alleles for most subjects in the first cohort. According to a later genetic analysis, donors in an Asian-associated ancestry cluster had fewer N-insertions in productive TCRs than the approximately 610-donor mean. A later analysis found that most CMV-associated TCR beta chains appeared HLA-restricted, with HLA associations seemingly driven largely by CMV exposure.

The clonotype was recovered from a man aged 55 to 70 in good health and CMV-seronegative. Here the chain combines TRBV7-8 and TRBJ1-5; 11 of the junction bases match TRBD1. The sample was PBMCs. The CDR3 corresponds to CASSPGTGGRSQPQHF. The DNA sequence is given as TGTGCCAGCAGCCCAGGGACAGGGGGTAGAAGTCAGCCCCAGCATTTT.